The present T cell receptor beta chain was sequenced within a study of cytomegalovirus exposure and HLA in healthy donors. The study ran its PCR with 60 Vbeta and 13 Jbeta primers. The data were produced by immunoSEQ multiplex PCR, yet TCRdb's version contains in-frame clones alone and is incomplete. Of under 300,000 clones listed, about 81% are singletons. V lost 6 bases to trimming and J lost 5 bases, with 13 bases between them. This CDR3 region has 13 residues. Germline loops: CDR1 MNHEY, CDR2 SVGAGI. The chain is built from TRBV6-5 and TRBJ1-2; TRBD1 might be the D (6 bases). Sequences were obtained from PBMCs. The receptor was isolated from a woman aged 55-75 years in good health and CMV-seropositive. CDR3 region: CASSRTEGYGYTF. The DNA for the CDR3 is TGTGCCAGCAGCCGGACAGAGGGGTATGGCTACACCTTC.